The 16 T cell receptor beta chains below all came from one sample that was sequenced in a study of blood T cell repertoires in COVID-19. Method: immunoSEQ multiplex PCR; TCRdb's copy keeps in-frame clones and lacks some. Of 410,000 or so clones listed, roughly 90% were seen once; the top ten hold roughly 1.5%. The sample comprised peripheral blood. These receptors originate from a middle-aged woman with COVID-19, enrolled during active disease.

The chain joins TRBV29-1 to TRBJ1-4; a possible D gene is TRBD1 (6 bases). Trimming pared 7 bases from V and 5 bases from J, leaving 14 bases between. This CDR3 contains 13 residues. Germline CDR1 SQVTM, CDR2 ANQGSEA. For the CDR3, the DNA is TGCAGCGCCGGTGGACAGACGAATGAAAAACTGTTTTTT. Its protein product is CSAGGQTNEKLFF.

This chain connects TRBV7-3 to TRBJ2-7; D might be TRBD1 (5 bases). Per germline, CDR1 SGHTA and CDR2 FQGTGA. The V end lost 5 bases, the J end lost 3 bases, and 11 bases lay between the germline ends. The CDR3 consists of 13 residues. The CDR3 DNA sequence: TGTGCCAGCAGCCCTTCCAGGGACTACGAGCAGTACTTC. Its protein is CASSPSRDYEQYF.

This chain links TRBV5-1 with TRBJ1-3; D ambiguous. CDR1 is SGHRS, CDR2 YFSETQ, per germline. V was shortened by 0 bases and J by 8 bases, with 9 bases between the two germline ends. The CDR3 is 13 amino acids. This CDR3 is CASSLGRDDTIYF. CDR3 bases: TGCGCCAGCAGCTTGGGCCGCGATGACACCATATATTTT.

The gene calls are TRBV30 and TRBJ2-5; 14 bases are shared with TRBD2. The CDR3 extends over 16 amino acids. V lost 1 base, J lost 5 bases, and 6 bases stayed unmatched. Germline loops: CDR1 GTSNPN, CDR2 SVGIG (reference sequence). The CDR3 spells CAWSGLAGGPTETQYF. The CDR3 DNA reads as TGTGCCTGGAGTGGACTAGCGGGAGGGCCAACGGAGACCCAGTACTTC. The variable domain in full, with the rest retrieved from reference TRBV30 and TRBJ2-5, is SQTIHQWPATLVQPVGSPLSLECTVEGTSNPNLYWYRQAAGRGLQLLFYSVGIGQISSEVPQNLSASRPQDRQFILSSKKLLLSDSGFYLCAWSGLAGGPTETQYFGPGTRLLVL.

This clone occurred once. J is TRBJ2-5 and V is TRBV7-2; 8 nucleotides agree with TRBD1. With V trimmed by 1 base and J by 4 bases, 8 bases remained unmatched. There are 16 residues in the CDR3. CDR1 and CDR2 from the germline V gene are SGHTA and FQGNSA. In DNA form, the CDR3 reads TGTGCCAGCAGCTTAGACATACAGGGGGGCCGAGAGACCCAGTACTTC. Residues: CASSLDIQGGRETQYF.

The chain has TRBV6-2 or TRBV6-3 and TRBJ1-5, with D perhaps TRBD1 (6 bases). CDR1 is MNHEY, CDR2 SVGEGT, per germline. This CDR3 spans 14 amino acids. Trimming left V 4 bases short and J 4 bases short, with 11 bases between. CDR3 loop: CASSSGQFNQPQHF. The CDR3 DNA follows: TGTGCCAGCAGTTCTGGACAGTTTAATCAGCCCCAGCATTTT.

CDR3 amino acids: CATSVSYAGEQFF. In nucleotides, the CDR3 is TGTGCCACCAGTGTGAGCTACGCCGGTGAGCAGTTCTTC. The rearrangement links TRBV24-1 to TRBJ2-1, with D hard to call. The CDR3 extends over 13 amino acids. Germline lookup yields CDR1 KGHDR and CDR2 SFDVKD. V was shortened by 5 bases and J by 9 bases, with 13 bases between the two germline ends.

Here the CDR3 DNA reads TGCGCCAGCAGCCAAGAGATTAGCGGGAGAGCTGGCGGGGAGCTGTTTTTT. This codes for CASSQEISGRAGGELFF. The chain links TRBV4-1 to TRBJ2-2; 9 nucleotides line up with TRBD2. The V gene's germline CDR1 is MGHRA and CDR2 YSYEKL. Losses at the gene ends were 0 bases for V and 7 bases for J; bases not matched to a gene: 9. This CDR3 has 17 amino acids.

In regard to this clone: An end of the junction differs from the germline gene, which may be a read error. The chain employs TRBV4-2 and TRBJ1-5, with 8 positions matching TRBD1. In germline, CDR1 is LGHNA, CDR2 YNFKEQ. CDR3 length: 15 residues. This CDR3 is CASSKEGQENQPQHF. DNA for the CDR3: TGTGCCAGCAGCAAAGAGGGACAGGAAAATCAGCCCCAGCATTTT.

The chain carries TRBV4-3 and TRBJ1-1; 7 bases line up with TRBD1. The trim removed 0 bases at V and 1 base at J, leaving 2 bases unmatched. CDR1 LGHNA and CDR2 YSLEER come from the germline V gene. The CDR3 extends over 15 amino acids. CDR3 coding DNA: TGCGCCAGCAGCCAAGAAACAGGGGCGAACACTGAAGCTTTCTTT. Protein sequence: CASSQETGANTEAFF.

CDR3 sequence reads: CASSQIAGAPTAQYF. The CDR3 nucleotides are TGCGCCAGCAGCCAAATAGCGGGGGCCCCCACGGCGCAGTATTTT. The J gene is TRBJ2-3, the V gene TRBV4-3; TRBD2 agrees at 9 bases. Germline CDR1 is LGHNA and CDR2 is YSLEER. The CDR3 is 15 amino acids. Unmatched junction bases numbered 10, after V lost 2 bases and J lost 10 bases.

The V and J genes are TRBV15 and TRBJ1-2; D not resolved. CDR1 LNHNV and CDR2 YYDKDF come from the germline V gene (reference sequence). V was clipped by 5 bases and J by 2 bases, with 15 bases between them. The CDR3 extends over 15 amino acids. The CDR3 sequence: CATSGGGSTNYGYTF. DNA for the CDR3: TGTGCCACCAGCGGCGGAGGGTCGACGAACTATGGCTACACCTTC. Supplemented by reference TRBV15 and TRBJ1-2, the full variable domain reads DAMVIQNPRYQVTQFGKPVTLSCSQTLNHNVMYWYQQKSSQAPKLLFHYYDKDFNNEADTPDNFQSRRPNTSFCFLDIRSPGLGDTAMYLCATSGGGSTNYGYTFGSGTRLTVV.

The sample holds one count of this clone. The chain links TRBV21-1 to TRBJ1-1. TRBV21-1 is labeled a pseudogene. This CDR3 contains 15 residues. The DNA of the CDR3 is TGTGCCAGCAGCAAAGTGGAGCGGGGGAACACTGAAGCTTTCTTT. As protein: CASSKVERGNTEAFF.

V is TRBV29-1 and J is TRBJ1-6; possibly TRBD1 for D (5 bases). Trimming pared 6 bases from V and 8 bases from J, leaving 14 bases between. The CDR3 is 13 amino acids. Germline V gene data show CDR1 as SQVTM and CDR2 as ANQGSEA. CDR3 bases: TGCAGCGTGGGGGGTGGGGACGATTCACCCCTCCACTTT. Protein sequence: CSVGGGDDSPLHF.

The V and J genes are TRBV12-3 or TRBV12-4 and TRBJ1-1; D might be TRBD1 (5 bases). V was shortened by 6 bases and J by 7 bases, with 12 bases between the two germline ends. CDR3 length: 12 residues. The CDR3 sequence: CASSSDSFEAFF. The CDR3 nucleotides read TGTGCCAGCAGCTCCGACAGCTTTGAAGCTTTCTTT.

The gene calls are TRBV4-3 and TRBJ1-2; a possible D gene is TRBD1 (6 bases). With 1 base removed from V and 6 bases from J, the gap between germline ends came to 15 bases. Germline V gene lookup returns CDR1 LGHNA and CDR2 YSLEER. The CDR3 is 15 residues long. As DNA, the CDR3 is TGCGCCAGCAGCCAAGGAGGGCAGGGGTATAATGGCTACACCTTC. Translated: CASSQGGQGYNGYTF.